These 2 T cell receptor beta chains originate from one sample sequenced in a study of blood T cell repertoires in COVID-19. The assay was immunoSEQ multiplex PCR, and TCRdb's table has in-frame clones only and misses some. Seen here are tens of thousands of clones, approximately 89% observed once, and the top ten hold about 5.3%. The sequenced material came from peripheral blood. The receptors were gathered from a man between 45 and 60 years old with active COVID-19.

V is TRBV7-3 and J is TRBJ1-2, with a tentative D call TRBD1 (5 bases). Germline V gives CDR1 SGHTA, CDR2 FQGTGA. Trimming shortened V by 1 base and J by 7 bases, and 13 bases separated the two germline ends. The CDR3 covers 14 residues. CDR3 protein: CASSLIPGLFGYTF. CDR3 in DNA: TGTGCCAGCAGCTTAATTCCAGGGCTTTTTGGCTACACCTTC.

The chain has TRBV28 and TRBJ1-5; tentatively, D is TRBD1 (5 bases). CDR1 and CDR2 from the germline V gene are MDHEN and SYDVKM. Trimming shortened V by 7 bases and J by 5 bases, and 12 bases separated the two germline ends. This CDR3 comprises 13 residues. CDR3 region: CASNGGRDQPQHF. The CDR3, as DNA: TGTGCCAGCAACGGGGGACGGGATCAGCCCCAGCATTTT.